Listed here is a single TCR beta chain. The antigen is not known. PCR was performed using 60 Vbeta and 13 Jbeta primers. Libraries were prepared by immunoSEQ multiplex PCR; TCRdb keeps only in-frame clonotypes and omits some of them. This table has approximately 130,000 clones, approximately 75% appearing once. The CDR3 consists of 19 residues. The ends lost 1 base at V and 0 bases at J; junction bases unmatched: 11. Per the germline V gene, CDR1 is SEHNR and CDR2 is FQNEAQ (reference sequence). The entry originates in a study of cytomegalovirus exposure and HLA in healthy donors. Whole-study results and caveats: Despite most TCR sequences being rare, some public TCRs occurred in many donors. In vitro checks showed that a few CMV-associated chains really do target CMV antigens. Using a false discovery rate of 0.05, a later analysis showed that roughly 16,000 TCR beta sequences were associated with HLA alleles. For cytomegalovirus status, the classifier reportedly gave diagnoses with high specificity and sensitivity.

This chain uses TRBV7-9 with TRBJ1-1; 10 bases agree with TRBD1. The sequence was obtained from a man aged 50-59 years in good health and CMV-seropositive. Sequenced sample: PBMCs. CDR3 nucleotide sequence: TGTGCCAGCAGCTTAGGGACAGGGGGTTTCTCCCCCTTGAACACTGAAGCTTTCTTT. This encodes CASSLGTGGFSPLNTEAFF.